The TCR beta chain described here comes from a study of T cell responses to AZD1222 COVID-19 vaccine (dated by TCRdb to the early 2020s). Broadly, across the study: A total of more than 230 trial participants underwent TCR sequencing, of whom 200 to 220 had received two doses of AZD1222 and 26 had received two doses of the MenACWY control vaccine. Trial participants were enrolled by age into subgroups of 18-55, 56-69 and 70-plus years, and around 150, 29 and 61 TCR-sequenced participants, respectively, were included in these subgroups. Summary of the overall study and its limitations: The whole spike protein was spanned by vaccine-associated CD4 TCRs, and dominant responses were seen in regions 160-218 and 743-854. A significant rise in spike-specific TCR breadth and depth was observed after two AZD1222 doses relative to day 0 and relative to MenACWY recipients. Epitopes outside the regions mutated in the B.1.351 and B.1.1.7 variants were reportedly recognized by nearly half of the unique spike-specific TCRs. No day 14 peak-response samples were available, so repertoires were characterized only after the peak T cell response. Most participants were white British and females outnumbered males, and the authors suggested that clonal diversity may have been underestimated. The 56-69-year group was small, and its depth increase did not reach significance, likely because of low power. Conclusions about previously exposed vaccinees are limited, since just 6 or 7 AZD1222 recipients were seropositive for SARS-CoV-2 at baseline.

The CDR3 regions of human TCRbeta chains were analyzed by immunosequencing. Regarding the original processing steps: Repertoire TCRs were matched against a reference library of SARS-CoV-2-specific TCRs generated with the MIRA antigen-specificity platform. Breadth meant the fraction of unique TCRs that were SARS-CoV-2-associated, whereas depth meant the fraction of total T cells that were SARS-CoV-2-associated. Using the MIRA data, each spike-specific TCR was assigned both to the spike region to which the TCR was reactive and to a CD4 or CD8 class. Log10-transformed breadth and depth values were compared by one-way ANOVA with Sidak's multiple comparisons tests. TCRdb carries this immuneACCESS record with in-frame sequences only. Its versions omit some clonotypes, under half of them owing to an unresolved V gene in the studies checked, with the rest unexplained. The V and J calls and the clone size are those of that table, but D and trimming were determined from the DNA. This sample holds about 180,000 clones; 70% to 90% were observed only once. About 4.1% of the sample is held by the ten biggest clonotypes.

As concerns this clone: Its antigen remains unidentified. Per-nucleotide qualities are absent, and no much larger clonotype sits a single base away.

The germline V gene sets CDR1 to SQVTM and CDR2 to ANQGSEA. The CDR3 runs 15 residues from the cysteine to the phenylalanine. The read is trimmed to its CDR3 DNA, 45 bases read in frame from base 1. Deletion took 0 bases off V and 9 bases off J, with a span of 18 bases between the germline ends. In the paper's terms, the time point label means: about 28 days (+/-7) after the second vaccine dose. The meaning of the sample's treatment or condition label: meningococcal conjugate vaccine given as trial control. Vaccinee samples were obtained from the UK trials COV001 and COV002, which included a single-blind randomized controlled phase 2/3 trial of AZD1222 (ChAdOx1 nCoV-19) in healthy adults. For TCRbeta chain sequencing, PBMC samples from trial participants were taken at day 0 and at day 28 after the second dose.

The chain employs TRBV29-1 and TRBJ2-1; a weak D assignment points to TRBD2 (5 bases agree). The material was peripheral blood, obtained 28 days after the second dose of the MenACWY control vaccine. The clonotype was recovered from an adult who received the MenACWY meningococcal vaccine as a control. The CDR3 protein is CSVEDRQLRGSEQFF. The DNA sequence follows: TGCAGCGTTGAAGATAGGCAATTACGGGGATCTGAGCAGTTCTTC.